A selection of T cell receptor beta chains follows, all from one sample in a study of Tregs in tolerant kidney transplant recipients. Repertoires were generated with immunoSEQ multiplex PCR, while TCRdb's copy carries only in-frame clones and drops some. This table holds about 90,000 clones, 80% to 95% found once. This specimen consisted of CD4+ T cells from blood (PBMCs), obtained 12 months after the transplant. These receptors came from a human patient who received a combined kidney and bone marrow transplant. Part of the T cells may come from the graft donor. Both conserved end residues are part of each CDR3. A D gene is named only where the DNA matches it firmly. Expanded clones are given a class, and other clones once, few, many or no size at all.

size,D,V,J,CDR3,DNA
once,.,TRBV9,TRBJ2-4,CASSVDGIGINIQYF,TGTGCCAGCAGCGTAGATGGGATCGGGATAAACATTCAGTACTTC
.,TRBD2,TRBV4-2,TRBJ2-1,CASSQYGWGGDYNEQFF,TGTGCCAGCAGCCAGTATGGATGGGGGGGGGACTACAATGAGCAGTTCTTC
.,TRBD2,TRBV4-1,TRBJ2-1,CASSQDRGDYNEQFF,TGCGCCAGCAGCCAAGATCGGGGGGACTACAATGAGCAGTTCTTC
.,TRBD2,TRBV2,TRBJ2-1,CAGREGVYNEQFF,TGTGCCGGTCGGGAGGGTGTATACAATGAGCAGTTCTTC
.,.,TRBV12-5,TRBJ2-2,CASGTGNTGELFF,TGTGCTAGTGGGACAGGAAACACCGGGGAGCTGTTTTTT
.,.,TRBV2,TRBJ2-3,CASSEDRGDTQYF,TGTGCCAGCAGTGAAGATCGGGGAGATACGCAGTATTTT
.,TRBD1,TRBV7-9,TRBJ1-5,CASSLKPQGAWDQPQHF,TGTGCCAGCAGCTTAAAACCACAGGGGGCTTGGGATCAGCCCCAGCATTTT
.,TRBD1,TRBV19,TRBJ1-2,CASSSPRTGTNYGYTF,TGTGCCAGTAGTTCCCCCCGGACAGGTACGAACTATGGCTACACCTTC
.,.,TRBV19,TRBJ2-3,CASSPRMRRGTDTQYF,TGTGCCAGTAGTCCAAGAATGCGGCGGGGCACAGATACGCAGTATTTT
.,.,TRBV10-3,TRBJ2-7,CATSLSYEQYF,TGTGCCACCAGTCTTTCCTACGAGCAGTACTTC
.,TRBD1,TRBV5-1,TRBJ2-5,CASSRGQGDETQYF,TGCGCCAGCAGTAGAGGACAGGGCGATGAGACCCAGTACTTC
.,TRBD1,TRBV10-3,TRBJ1-2,CAISEDRGYGYTF,TGTGCCATCAGTGAAGACAGGGGTTATGGCTACACCTTC
.,.,TRBV7-9,TRBJ1-5,CASSFGGNSNQPQHF,TGTGCCAGCAGCTTTGGCGGAAATAGCAATCAGCCCCAGCATTTT
once,TRBD2,TRBV29-1,TRBJ2-1,CSVDRWLREQGEQFF,TGCAGCGTTGATCGTTGGTTGCGGGAGCAAGGCGAGCAGTTCTTC
.,.,TRBV9,TRBJ2-3,CASSVSSTDTQYF,TGTGCCAGCAGCGTATCGTCCACAGATACGCAGTATTTT
.,.,TRBV5-1,TRBJ1-6,CASSLASGVNSPLHF,TGCGCCAGCAGCTTGGCGTCAGGGGTTAATTCACCCCTCCACTTT
.,TRBD1,TRBV4-3,TRBJ1-6,CASSQWDRNSPLHF,TGCGCCAGCAGCCAGTGGGACAGAAACTCACCCCTCCACTTT
.,.,TRBV7-2,TRBJ2-3,CASSWGVRTDTQYF,TGTGCCAGCAGCTGGGGGGTGCGCACAGATACGCAGTATTTT
.,TRBD1,TRBV6-5,TRBJ1-2,CASSYRAGGYYGYTF,TGTGCCAGCAGTTACCGGGCAGGGGGCTACTATGGCTACACCTTC
.,TRBD2,TRBV2,TRBJ2-7,CASNRPGLAYEQYF,TGTGCCAGCAATCGACCGGGACTAGCGTACGAGCAGTACTTC
once,TRBD2,TRBV7-2,TRBJ2-3,CASSSPIPGLAYTDTQYF,TGTGCCAGCAGCTCACCGATCCCGGGACTAGCGTACACAGATACGCAGTATTTT
.,TRBD2,TRBV5-1,TRBJ2-3,CASSFGLAGGIKADTQYF,TGCGCCAGCAGCTTCGGACTAGCGGGAGGTATTAAGGCAGATACGCAGTATTTT
.,.,TRBV28,TRBJ1-5,CASRTSRTVHYSNQPQHF,TGTGCCAGCAGGACGAGTAGGACAGTGCATTATAGCAATCAGCCCCAGCATTTT
.,.,TRBV6-5,TRBJ2-2,CASSLTPPNTGELFF,TGTGCCAGCAGTCTAACTCCCCCGAACACCGGGGAGCTGTTTTTT
.,.,TRBV5-8,TRBJ1-2,CASYTPGSRTNNYGYTF,TGTGCCAGCTACACCCCCGGGTCAAGGACAAACAACTATGGCTACACCTTC
once,.,TRBV9,TRBJ2-1,CASSAKMGSGRNYNEQFF,TGTGCCAGCAGCGCTAAAATGGGAAGCGGAAGGAACTACAATGAGCAGTTCTTC
.,TRBD1,TRBV4-2,TRBJ1-6,CASSGQGHSPLHF,TGTGCCAGCTCGGGACAGGGACATTCACCCCTCCACTTT
.,.,TRBV18,TRBJ2-5,CASSPGFGAETQYF,TGTGCCAGCTCACCAGGGTTTGGGGCGGAGACCCAGTACTTC
.,.,TRBV7-2,TRBJ1-6,CASSLGEESPLHF,TGTGCCAGCAGCTTAGGGGAGGAATCCCCCCTCCACTTT
.,.,TRBV4-1,TRBJ2-4,CASSHTQVSKNIQYF,TGCGCCAGCAGCCACACCCAGGTATCCAAAAACATTCAGTACTTC
.,.,TRBV6-5,TRBJ2-3,CASSYSGSSTDTQYF,TGTGCCAGCAGTTATAGCGGTTCTAGCACAGATACGCAGTATTTT
.,.,TRBV7-2,TRBJ2-2,CASSLTPLNTGELFF,TGTGCCAGCAGCCTAACTCCTCTAAACACCGGGGAGCTGTTTTTT
.,.,TRBV18,TRBJ2-7,CASSPPTGPYEQYF,TGTGCCAGCTCACCACCGACAGGACCCTACGAGCAGTACTTC
.,TRBD1,TRBV19,TRBJ1-1,CASAIQGAYTEAFF,TGTGCCAGTGCAATACAGGGGGCCTACACTGAAGCTTTCTTT
.,.,TRBV11-3,TRBJ2-5,CASSLGLAYQETQYF,TGTGCCAGCAGCTTAGGGCTAGCGTATCAAGAGACCCAGTACTTC
.,.,TRBV5-1,TRBJ1-3,CASSLGITYGNTIYF,TGCGCCAGCAGCTTGGGCATCACATATGGAAACACCATATATTTT
.,.,TRBV6-5,TRBJ1-1,CASRSIGGRTEAFF,TGTGCCAGCAGGTCGATCGGGGGGCGTACTGAAGCTTTCTTT
.,.,TRBV18,TRBJ1-5,CASSQYSGWNQPQHF,TGTGCCAGCTCACAATACAGCGGATGGAATCAGCCCCAGCATTTT
.,.,TRBV15,TRBJ2-5,CATSRDPSGKETQYF,TGTGCCACCAGCAGAGATCCTTCAGGGAAAGAGACCCAGTACTTC
.,TRBD1,TRBV7-9,TRBJ2-7,CASSRDRVYEQYF,TGTGCCAGCAGCCGCGACAGGGTCTACGAGCAGTACTTC
.,.,TRBV7-2,TRBJ2-2,CASSLVPQGRRGTGELFF,TGTGCCAGCAGCTTAGTTCCTCAGGGCAGAAGGGGCACCGGGGAGCTGTTTTTT
.,TRBD2,TRBV5-1,TRBJ2-3,CASSGTTSGTDTQYF,TGCGCCAGCAGCGGGACGACTAGCGGGACAGATACGCAGTATTTT
.,.,TRBV5-4,TRBJ2-7,CASTEGGGNDYEQYF,TGTGCCAGCACCGAGGGTGGCGGTAATGATTACGAGCAGTACTTC
.,.,TRBV7-9,TRBJ2-1,CASSSARDSSLGYNEQFF,TGTGCCAGCAGCTCAGCGCGGGACAGCTCCCTAGGCTACAATGAGCAGTTCTTC
once,.,TRBV5-5,TRBJ2-5,CASSFPGETQYF,TGTGCCAGCAGCTTCCCCGGGGAGACCCAGTACTTC
.,.,TRBV12-2,TRBJ2-5,CASRLVFGTSGRARETQYF,TGTGCAAGTCGCTTAGTGTTCGGGACTAGCGGGAGGGCCAGGGAGACCCAGTACTTC
.,TRBD2,TRBV9,TRBJ2-1,CASSPRESHVYNEQFF,TGTGCCAGCAGCCCGCGGGAGTCACACGTCTACAATGAGCAGTTCTTC
.,.,TRBV7-2,TRBJ2-1,CASSLLATYNEQFF,TGTGCCAGCAGCTTACTAGCGACATACAATGAGCAGTTCTTC
once,.,TRBV7-8,TRBJ1-2,CASSLDRSLAGGYTF,TGTGCCAGCAGCTTGGATCGCTCATTGGCGGGTGGCTACACCTTC
.,TRBD1,TRBV5-1,TRBJ1-1,CASSLQGGTNTEAFF,TGCGCCAGCAGCTTGCAGGGGGGAACGAACACTGAAGCTTTCTTT
few,.,TRBV2,TRBJ1-4,CASILRAVNEKLFF,TGTGCCAGCATTCTGAGGGCCGTCAATGAAAAACTGTTTTTT
.,TRBD1,TRBV6-6,TRBJ1-2,CASMTGSYGYTF,TGTGCCAGCATGACAGGGAGTTATGGCTACACCTTC
.,.,TRBV15,TRBJ2-7,CATSRKGAGEQYF,TGTGCCACCAGCAGAAAGGGGGCGGGGGAGCAGTACTTC
.,TRBD2,TRBV30,TRBJ2-1,CAWRLAGGYNEQFF,TGTGCCTGGAGACTAGCGGGAGGGTACAATGAGCAGTTCTTC
.,.,TRBV5-1,TRBJ2-3,CASSYGQHRTDTQYF,TGCGCCAGCAGCTACGGACAGCATCGCACAGATACGCAGTATTTT
.,TRBD2,TRBV7-2,TRBJ2-3,CASSLGLAGGRDTQYF,TGTGCCAGCAGCTTGGGACTAGCGGGGGGGCGAGATACGCAGTATTTT